This T cell receptor (beta chain) was sequenced during a study of tumor-infiltrating lymphocytes in oesophageal squamous cell carcinoma. The sample holds many counts of this clonotype. CDR3 length equals 16 residues. Trimming removed 2 bases from V and 5 bases from J; junction bases left unmatched: 3. Germline values: CDR1 MNHNY, CDR2 SVGAGI (reference sequence). MiXCR, run by TCRdb on the PCR reads, gives a single entry per CDR3 protein. This sample has 23,000 or so distinct CDR3 sequences; about 40% occur once, and the top ten carry about 23%. The genes are TRBV6-6 and TRBJ2-2; 12 bases map to TRBD2. The clonotype comes from a male donor with esophageal squamous cell carcinoma. Sequenced input: esophageal tumor tissue. The DNA for the CDR3 is TGTGCCAGCAGTTACCGGACTAGCGGGGCTACCGGGGAGCTGTTTTTT. Translated: CASSYRTSGATGELFF.